This passage covers 10 T cell receptor beta chains from one sample sequenced in a study of T cell repertoires in cytomegalovirus infection. TCRdb ran MiXCR on the reads and lists one entry per CDR3 protein. This table has about 530,000 distinct CDR3 sequences, about 26% appearing once. What was sequenced was PBMCs. Source of these receptors: a human donor in good health (CMV status not recorded). Some clones in this sample may be carry-over from other donors' samples.

This clonotype has a handful of counts. The chain is built from TRBV19 and TRBJ2-1; unclear D gene. CDR3 size: 15 residues. V lost 3 bases and J lost 4, with 13 bases in between. Germline CDR1 and CDR2: LNHDA and SQIVND (reference sequence). CDR3 residues: CASSIDRATYNEQFF. CDR3 nucleotide sequence: TGTGCCAGTAGTATTGATAGGGCCACTTACAATGAGCAGTTCTTC.

This clonotype was seen a handful of times. The CDR3 region has the DNA TGTGCCAGCACTCCGGGACAGGGGGGTCAGCCCCAGCATTTT. It translates to CASTPGQGGQPQHF. This chain joins TRBV6-6 and TRBJ1-5, with 11 bases identical to TRBD1. Trimming took 7 bases from V and 6 from J; bases not matched to a gene: 5. CDR1 and CDR2 (germline): MNHNY, SVGAGI (reference sequence). The CDR3 length is 14 residues.

The chain recombines TRBV20-1 with TRBJ1-1, with D uncertain. This CDR3 has 15 amino acids. The germline gives CDR1 DFQATT, CDR2 SNEGSKA (reference sequence). The V end lost 0 bases, the J end lost 4 bases, and 15 bases lay between the germline ends. This chain's CDR3 is CSARDLGWRGTEAFF. CDR3 DNA: TGCAGTGCTAGAGATCTGGGATGGAGAGGCACTGAAGCTTTCTTT.

The rearrangement uses TRBV6-2 or TRBV6-3 and TRBJ1-6; no reliable D call. The length of the CDR3 is 16 residues. The germline V gene encodes CDR1 MNHEY and CDR2 SVGEGT. V was shortened by 3 bases and J by 7 bases, with 16 bases between the two germline ends. The CDR3 protein is CASSYPDRRRNSPLHF. In DNA, the CDR3 is TGTGCCAGCAGTTATCCGGACCGACGGAGAAATTCACCCCTCCACTTT.

This clonotype was counted only a few times. The chain couples TRBV24-1 to TRBJ2-1, with 8 positions matching TRBD2. The V segment lost 3 bases and the J segment 3 bases; nucleotides outside the gene matches: 6. Germline V gene sequence: CDR1 KGHDR, CDR2 SFDVKD. The CDR3 is made up of 16 amino acids. The DNA for the CDR3 is TGTGCCACCAGTGATCCCGGGAGGGTGGGCTACAATGAGCAGTTCTTC. Its protein is CATSDPGRVGYNEQFF.

The chain joins TRBV11-2 to TRBJ2-5, with D possibly being TRBD2 (6 bases). V lost 5 bases to trimming and J lost 7 bases, with 17 bases between them. This CDR3 has 14 residues. Per the germline V gene, CDR1 is SGHAT and CDR2 is FQNNGV. CDR3 nucleotides: TGTGCCAGCAGCACCCAGCGCGGGGCGGGGACCCAGTACTTC. As protein: CASSTQRGAGTQYF.

This clonotype was found a few times. The chain uses TRBV7-6 and TRBJ1-4; a weak D match, TRBD1 (5 bases). The CDR3 covers 12 residues. Per the germline V gene, CDR1 is SGHVS and CDR2 is FNYEAQ. V lost 5 bases, J lost 10 bases, and 11 bases lay in between. The CDR3 reads CASSPERGKLFF. The CDR3 DNA follows: TGTGCCAGCAGCCCAGAGAGGGGAAAACTGTTTTTT.

A single count supports this clonotype. The CDR3 DNA reads as TGTGCCACCCTTGGGGACAGGGGGCTGAGGATCCGGATTCGGCCCCAGCATTTT. This encodes CATLGDRGLRIRIRPQHF. The gene calls are TRBV2 and TRBJ1-5; 12 bases are shared with TRBD1. The CDR3 totals 18 residues. Germline V lookup: CDR1 SNHLY, CDR2 FYNNEI. The V segment lost 10 bases and the J segment 9 bases; nucleotides outside the gene matches: 22.

This clonotype was observed a handful of times. V and J are TRBV7-9 and TRBJ1-2; TRBD1 is a possible D gene (5 bases). Germline values: CDR1 SEHNR, CDR2 FQNEAQ (reference sequence). V was clipped by 2 bases and J by 7 bases, with 14 bases between them. The CDR3 is 14 amino acids. DNA of the CDR3: TGTGCCAGCAGCTTATATGGCAGGGAAGGTGGCTACACCTTC. Translated: CASSLYGREGGYTF.

This chain links TRBV4-3 with TRBJ2-1, with 8 nucleotides matching TRBD2. From germline, CDR1 is LGHNA and CDR2 YSLEER. The CDR3 totals 16 residues. J was trimmed by 3 bases and V by 1 base; bases with no gene match: 5. This CDR3 is CASSQGTSGFYNEQFF. The CDR3 nucleotides read TGCGCCAGCAGCCAAGGCACTAGCGGATTCTACAATGAGCAGTTCTTC.